This section outlines one T cell receptor (beta chain) sequence together with its context. Its antigen remains unidentified. The sample is drawn from a study of T cell responses to AZD1222 COVID-19 vaccine. Study results and limitations: Nearly half of spike-specific TCRs reportedly target unmutated variant regions. Mostly white British, mostly female donors; authors suggested clonal diversity may be underestimated.

Using immunoSEQ multiplex PCR, the repertoire was profiled, and TCRdb retains in-frame clones only, with some absent. The sample holds approximately 170,000 clones, more than 85% seen once. This CDR3 contains 12 residues. Germline values: CDR1 MGHRA, CDR2 YSYEKL. The V end was cut by 3 bases, the J end by 7 bases, with 7 bases between. This rearrangement joins TRBV4-1 to TRBJ2-1; D gene uncertain. The sequence derives from an adult in good health. Sequencing was performed on peripheral blood, taken on day 0 of AZD1222 vaccination. The CDR3 nucleotides are TGCGCCAGCAGCCACCTTAGGAATGAGCAGTTCTTC. Translated: CASSHLRNEQFF.